This T cell receptor beta chain originates from a study of T cell changes during pregnancy in multiple sclerosis. The repertoire was sequenced with immunoSEQ multiplex PCR; TCRdb's copy has only in-frame clones and lacks some. The data show about 86,000 clones, less than 95% seen once. The TCR was taken from a female donor in good health, enrolled as a control in a pregnancy study. Sequences were derived from peripheral blood, sampled in the first trimester of pregnancy.

The CDR3 nucleotides are TGTGCCAGCAGCGGCCGGGACAGCGAAAACACCATATATTTT. Its translation is CASSGRDSENTIYF. The genes are TRBV9 and TRBJ1-3; 7 bases are shared with TRBD1. Germline V lookup: CDR1 SGDLS, CDR2 YYNGEE. The V segment lost 3 bases and the J segment 6 bases; nucleotides outside the gene matches: 6. The CDR3 totals 14 residues.